This T cell receptor (beta chain) was identified in a study of blood T cell repertoires in COVID-19. The wider study: Spain, Italy and the United States supplied samples that represented acute and convalescent COVID-19. T cells, B-cell-depleted T cells, or PBMCs provided the cDNA or gDNA that served as material.

Enrollment of patients from Seattle took place during active infection, with longitudinal follow-up. The CDR3 sequence is 16 residues long. CDR1 and CDR2 (germline): SQVTM, ANQGSEA. Germline trimming cut 4 bases from V and 5 bases from J; bases unmatched to any gene: 12. Under the authors' procedure: Reference gene primer amplification yielded estimated nucleated cell counts. Clones were sequenced by immunoSEQ multiplex PCR, and TCRdb holds only the in-frame ones, with some missing. Clonal size and the V and J genes are those of that table, whereas D and trimming came from the DNA. Of roughly 380,000 clones in the sample, over 75% are singletons; the top ten hold about 1.6%.

The V gene is TRBV29-1, the J gene TRBJ2-2; 8 bases fit TRBD1. This TCR was sampled from a woman aged 35 to 49 with COVID-19, enrolled during active disease. Sequencing input: peripheral blood. CDR3 sequence (DNA): TGCAGCGTTGGGACCCAGGGGGCGCAACTTACCGGGGAGCTGTTTTTT. Protein: CSVGTQGAQLTGELFF.